One sample yielded the 5 T cell receptor beta chains listed below, sequenced in a study of T cells in women clearing cervical HPV infection. The assay was immunoSEQ multiplex PCR, and TCRdb's table has in-frame clones only and misses some. The ten most abundant clones cover 35% of a sample with about 46,000 clones. The sequenced material came from blood buffy coat. These receptors were collected from a woman aged 18 to 75 with a cervical HPV16 infection that either progressed to CIN3+ or cleared (not recorded which).

The sequenced part of the CDR3 DNA is TGCAGTGCTAGAGGACTAGCGGGAATCGGCGAG. It translates to CSARGLAGIGE. The entire CDR3 protein reads CSARGLAGIGEQYF. The rearrangement links TRBV20-1 to TRBJ2-7, with 11 bases matching TRBD2. The read ends 3 residues early relative to the CDR3; the germline J gene fills the gap. Looked up from germline, CDR1 is DFQATT and CDR2 is SNEGSKA (reference sequence). Unmatched junction bases numbered 5, after V lost 1 base and J lost 6 bases. The CDR3 is made up of 14 amino acids.

As regards this clone: The read falls 3 residues short of the CDR3 end, and the missing part is taken from the germline J gene. V and J are TRBV11-1 and TRBJ1-2; 11 bases line up with TRBD1. Germline V CDR1 and CDR2: SGHAT, FQDESV (reference sequence). CDR3 length: 14 residues. With V trimmed by 5 bases and J by 6 bases, 5 bases remained unmatched. CDR3: CASSRGQGENGYTF. CDR3 DNA, as far as it was read: TGTGCCAGCAGCCGGGGACAGGGGGAGAATGGC.

Comments on this clone: The read ends 3 residues before the CDR3 terminus; that terminus is restored from the germline J gene. The V and J genes are TRBV5-6 and TRBJ2-1, with D possibly being TRBD2 (6 bases). This CDR3 spans 12 amino acids. The germline V gene has CDR1 SGHDT and CDR2 YYEEEE. V dropped 0 bases and J dropped 8 bases, with 6 bases sitting between them. Partial CDR3 DNA: TGTGCCAGCAGCTTGGGCGGGGATGAG. Protein product: CASSLGGDE. Given in full, the CDR3 is CASSLGGDEQFF.

As concerns this clone: Coverage ceases 3 residues before the CDR3 finishes, and the germline J gene fills in the end. The gene calls are TRBV19 and TRBJ2-3; 8 bases line up with TRBD2. V lost 4 bases and J lost 2; bases outside the gene matches: 5. The CDR3 spans 15 residues. Per germline, CDR1 LNHDA and CDR2 SQIVND (reference sequence). The CDR3 protein is CASSNPGGYTDTQYF. The sequenced part of the CDR3 DNA is TGTGCCAGTAGTAACCCGGGGGGGTACACAGATACG.

As regards this clone: The read terminates 3 residues before the CDR3 end, so the remaining end is supplied by the germline J gene. This chain uses TRBV5-4 with TRBJ1-4, with 7 bases identical to TRBD1. After removal of 0 bases from V and 8 bases from J, the junction contained 7 bases not matched to a gene. This CDR3 is 15 amino acids long. Germline V CDR1 and CDR2: SGHNT, YYREEE (reference sequence). CDR3 DNA, as far as it was read: TGTGCCAGCAGCTTGGATGAAAGGGGGCAGGAAAAA. This gives the protein CASSLDERGQEK. The entire CDR3 protein is CASSLDERGQEKLFF.